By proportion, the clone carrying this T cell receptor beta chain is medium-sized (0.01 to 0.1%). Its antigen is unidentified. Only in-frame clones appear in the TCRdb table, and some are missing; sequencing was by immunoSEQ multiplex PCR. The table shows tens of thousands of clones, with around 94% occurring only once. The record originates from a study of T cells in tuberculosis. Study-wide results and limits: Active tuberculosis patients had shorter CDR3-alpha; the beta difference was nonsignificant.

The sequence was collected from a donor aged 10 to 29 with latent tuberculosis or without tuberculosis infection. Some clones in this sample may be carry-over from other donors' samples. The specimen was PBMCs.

The CDR3 sequence is CASSVGLAGAEQYF. CDR3 sequence (DNA): TGTGCCAGCAGTGTAGGACTAGCGGGGGCCGAGCAGTACTTC. The chain couples TRBV6-1 to TRBJ2-7, with 13 bases matching TRBD2. V lost 4 bases, J lost 6 bases, and 3 bases stayed unmatched. Germline V lookup: CDR1 MNHNS, CDR2 SASEGT. This CDR3 contains 14 residues.